These T cell receptor beta chains were read from a single sample in a study of CD8 T cells in ankylosing spondylitis. TCRdb re-analysed the 5' RACE reads in MiXCR, keeping a single row per CDR3 protein. In the table there are approximately 440,000 distinct CDR3 sequences, roughly 17% of which are singletons. The sample consisted of blood, either unsorted or a sorted T cell fraction (not recorded which). The receptors come from a male donor with ankylosing spondylitis. Each CDR3 is given with its conserved first and last residue. The D gene is left open where the match is weak. Expanded clones get a size class; other rows say once, few or many, or leave the size out.

clone_size j_call d_call v_call cdr3_nt cdr3_aa
NA TRBJ2-7 NA TRBV3-1 TGTGCCAGCAGCGTGGGACGTCTCTCCTACGAGCAGTACTTC CASSVGRLSYEQYF
few TRBJ2-1 TRBD2 TRBV20-1 TGCAGTGCGAGCGGAGCGGGAGGGCCAGACAATGAGCAGTTCTTC CSASGAGGPDNEQFF
few TRBJ2-2 TRBD1 TRBV15 TGTGCCACCAGCAGAGACAGGGGGCGCAACGGGGAGCTGTTTTTT CATSRDRGRNGELFF
few TRBJ2-5 NA TRBV6-1 TGTGCCAGCAGCTTGGAAGGGTTCGGGGAGACCCAGTACTTC CASSLEGFGETQYF
NA TRBJ2-2 TRBD1 TRBV24-1 TGTGCCACCAGTGATTTGCTGGGTTCAGGGGGCCCCTTGTCGACCGGGGAGCTGTTTTTT CATSDLLGSGGPLSTGELFF
few TRBJ2-1 NA TRBV7-3 TGTGCCAGCAGCTTACAGGGAAGCTCCTACAATGAGCAGTTCTTC CASSLQGSSYNEQFF
few TRBJ2-7 TRBD1 TRBV7-9 TGTGCCAGCAGCTGGACCGACAGGGGCTCCTACGAGCAGTACTTC CASSWTDRGSYEQYF
few TRBJ1-4 NA TRBV28 TGTGCCAGCAGTTTTCCGCGAGGGAATGAAAAACTGTTTTTT CASSFPRGNEKLFF
NA TRBJ2-7 NA TRBV20-1 TGCAGTGCTAGGGGTGGCAGCGTGTCCTCCTACGAGCAGTACTTC CSARGGSVSSYEQYF
few TRBJ1-4 NA TRBV19 TGTGCCAGTAGTATTTGGGGTAATGAAAAACTGTTTTTT CASSIWGNEKLFF
few TRBJ2-1 NA TRBV21-1 TGTGCCAGCAGCAGCCGGGCCCCACATAATGAGCAGTTCTTC CASSSRAPHNEQFF
NA TRBJ1-2 NA TRBV25-1 TGTGCCAGCAGTGACAGCTACTATGGCTACACCTTC CASSDSYYGYTF
NA TRBJ2-1 NA TRBV19 TGTGCCAGTAGTCTACAGGGCGTGGGGAATGAGCAGTTCTTC CASSLQGVGNEQFF
NA TRBJ2-1 NA TRBV28 TGTGCCAGCCACCATACGGGAGCCAATGAGCAGTTCTTC CASHHTGANEQFF
few TRBJ1-4 TRBD1 TRBV30 TGTGCCTGGAGTCGAACAGGGGGTAAAAATGAAAAACTGTTTTTT CAWSRTGGKNEKLFF
few TRBJ2-7 NA TRBV5-1 TGCGCCAGCAGCAGGGGTGGGGGAGTCTACGAGCAGTACTTC CASSRGGGVYEQYF
few TRBJ1-3 TRBD1 TRBV5-6 TGTGCCAGCAGCTTGGTGTGGGACAGTAGAAACACCATATATTTT CASSLVWDSRNTIYF
few TRBJ2-3 NA TRBV20-1 TGCAGTGCTAGTGGGGGACAGCGGGAAGATACGCAGTATTTT CSASGGQREDTQYF
NA TRBJ2-1 NA TRBV2 TGTGCCAGCAATCCCAATTCCCTGAATGAGCAGTTCTTC CASNPNSLNEQFF
NA TRBJ1-2 NA TRBV4-3 TGCGCCAGCAGCCCGCTACCGGGAGCGAACTATGGCTACACCTTC CASSPLPGANYGYTF
few TRBJ2-7 TRBD2 TRBV9 TGTGCCAGCAGCGTAGGAGGGACTAGCGGGACTTACGAGCAGTACTTC CASSVGGTSGTYEQYF
NA TRBJ2-7 NA TRBV28 TGTGCCAGCAGCTCGGACAGTTTAGGCTCCTACGAGCAGTACTTC CASSSDSLGSYEQYF
many TRBJ1-2 NA TRBV27 TGTGCCAGCAGTTCCAGCAATCTCTATGGCTACACCTTC CASSSSNLYGYTF
NA TRBJ2-1 TRBD2 TRBV15 TGTGCCACCAGCAGAGACCATCTAGCGGGCAATGAGCAGTTCTTC CATSRDHLAGNEQFF
many TRBJ1-1 NA TRBV6-1 TGTGCCAGCAGTCGTTCAGGGGAGAACACTGAAGCTTTCTTT CASSRSGENTEAFF
few TRBJ1-2 NA TRBV7-2 TGTGCCAGCAGTTCCACCTTGGGCTATGGCTACACCTTC CASSSTLGYGYTF
NA TRBJ1-2 TRBD1 TRBV18 TGTGCCAGCTCACCAGGGGGACAGGGGATCGTTAACTATGGCTACACCTTC CASSPGGQGIVNYGYTF
few TRBJ2-1 NA TRBV20-1 TGCAGTGCTCCCCCCCTCGGGGATCACAATGAGCAGTTCTTC CSAPPLGDHNEQFF
few TRBJ2-2 NA TRBV7-7 TGTGCTTACGGACAGCCCGGGGAGCTGTTTTTT CAYGQPGELFF
NA TRBJ2-3 NA TRBV7-8 TGTGCCAGCAGCTTAGCGTCAGTCAGAGCATTTGCAGATACGCAGTATTTT CASSLASVRAFADTQYF
NA TRBJ2-7 NA TRBV7-8 TGTGCCAGCAGCTCCACTTACTACGAGCAGTACTTC CASSSTYYEQYF
NA TRBJ2-7 TRBD1 TRBV7-8 TGTGCCAGCAGCTTAGCGGACAGGGAAAAGCAGTACTTC CASSLADREKQYF
few TRBJ2-5 NA TRBV6-1 TGTGCCAGCACACCGGGACTTCCAGCTGAAGAGACCCAGTACTTC CASTPGLPAEETQYF
NA TRBJ1-4 TRBD1 TRBV7-9 TGTGCCAGCAGCCGCGGGACAGGGGCTACCCTTGAGGAAAAACTGTTTTTT CASSRGTGATLEEKLFF
NA TRBJ1-6 TRBD1 TRBV27 TGTGCCAGCAGTCGGGACAGGGGGTCGTATTCACCCCTCCACTTT CASSRDRGSYSPLHF
few TRBJ1-2 NA TRBV30 TGTGCCTGGAGTGTAAATCGGGTTCGGTATGGCTACACCTTC CAWSVNRVRYGYTF
many TRBJ1-6 NA TRBV12-3/TRBV12-4 TGTGCTCAGGGGCGTCGTTCACCCCTCCACTTT CAQGRRSPLHF
NA TRBJ1-4 NA TRBV12-3/TRBV12-4 TGTGCCAGCAGTTTAGGAACCAGAGAAAAACTGTTTTTT CASSLGTREKLFF
few TRBJ2-6 NA TRBV5-1 TGCGCCAGCAGTCCACAGGGTAGCACTGGGGCCAACGTCCTGACTTTC CASSPQGSTGANVLTF
few TRBJ2-7 NA TRBV7-9 TGTGCCAGCAGCTTAACGGTAGGGACACCATCCTACGAGCAGTACTTC CASSLTVGTPSYEQYF
NA TRBJ1-3 NA TRBV20-1 TGCAGTGCTAGCACGGAGGTCAGGGCACTCTCTGGAAACACCATATATTTT CSASTEVRALSGNTIYF
NA TRBJ1-4 TRBD1 TRBV20-1 TGCAGTGCTAGAGAGGGGACAGGAGCAACTAATGAAAAACTGTTTTTT CSAREGTGATNEKLFF
few TRBJ2-1 TRBD2 TRBV29-1 TGCAGCGTTAGTGTGGGGACTAGCGGGAGGGCCTACCGGTTCTTC CSVSVGTSGRAYRFF
few TRBJ1-2 TRBD1 TRBV10-3 TGTGCCATCAGTGGGGACAGGGAGATCTATGGCTACACCTTC CAISGDREIYGYTF